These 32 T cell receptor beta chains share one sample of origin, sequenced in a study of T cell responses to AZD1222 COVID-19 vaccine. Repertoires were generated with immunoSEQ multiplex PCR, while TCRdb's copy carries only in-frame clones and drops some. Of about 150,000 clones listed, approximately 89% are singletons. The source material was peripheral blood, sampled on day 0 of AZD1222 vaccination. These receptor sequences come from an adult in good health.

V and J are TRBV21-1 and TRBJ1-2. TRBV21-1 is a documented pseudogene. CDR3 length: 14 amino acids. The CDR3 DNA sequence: TGTGCCAGCAGAAAAGGGGTCCCTAACTATGGCTACACCTTC. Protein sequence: CASRKGVPNYGYTF.

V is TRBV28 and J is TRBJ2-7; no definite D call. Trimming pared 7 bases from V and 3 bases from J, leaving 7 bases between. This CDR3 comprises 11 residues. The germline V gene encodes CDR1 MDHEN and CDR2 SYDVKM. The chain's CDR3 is CASNDSYEQYF. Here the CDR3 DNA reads TGTGCCAGCAATGATAGCTACGAGCAGTACTTC.

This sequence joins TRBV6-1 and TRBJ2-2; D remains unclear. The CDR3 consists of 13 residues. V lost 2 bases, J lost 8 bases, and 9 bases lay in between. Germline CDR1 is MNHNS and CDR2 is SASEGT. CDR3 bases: TGTGCCAGCAGTGAATCCGGGCTAGGGGAGCTGTTTTTT. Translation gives CASSESGLGELFF.

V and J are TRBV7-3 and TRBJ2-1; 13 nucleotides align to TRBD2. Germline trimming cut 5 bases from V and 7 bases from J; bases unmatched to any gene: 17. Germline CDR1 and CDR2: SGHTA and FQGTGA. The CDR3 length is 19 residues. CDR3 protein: CASSPMLLAGGLGPNEQFF. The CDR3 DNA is TGTGCCAGCAGCCCCATGCTACTAGCGGGAGGGCTGGGTCCTAATGAGCAGTTCTTC. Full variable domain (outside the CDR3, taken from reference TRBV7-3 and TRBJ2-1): GAGVSQTPSNKVTEKGKYVELRCDPISGHTALYWYRQSLGQGPEFLIYFQGTGAADDSGLPNDRFFAVRPEGSVSTLKIQRTERGDSAVYLCASSPMLLAGGLGPNEQFFGPGTRLTVL.

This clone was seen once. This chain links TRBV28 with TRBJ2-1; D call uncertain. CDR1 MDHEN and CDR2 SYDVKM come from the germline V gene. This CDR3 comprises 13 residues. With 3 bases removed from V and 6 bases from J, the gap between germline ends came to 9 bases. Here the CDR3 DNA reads TGTGCCAGCAGTTTCCCTAAGTTCAATGAGCAGTTCTTC. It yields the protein CASSFPKFNEQFF.

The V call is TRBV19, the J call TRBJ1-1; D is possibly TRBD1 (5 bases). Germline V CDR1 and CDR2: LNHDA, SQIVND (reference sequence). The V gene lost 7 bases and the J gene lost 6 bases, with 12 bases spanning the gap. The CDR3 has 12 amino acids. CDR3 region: CASTLGGSEAFF. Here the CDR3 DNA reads TGTGCCAGTACCCTTGGGGGGTCTGAAGCTTTCTTT.

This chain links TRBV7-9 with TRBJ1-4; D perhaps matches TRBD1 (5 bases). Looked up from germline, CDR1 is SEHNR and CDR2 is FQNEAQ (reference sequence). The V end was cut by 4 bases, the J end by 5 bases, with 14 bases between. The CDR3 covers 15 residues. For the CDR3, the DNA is TGTGCCAGCAGCTCCCCGACAGCATTAAATGAAAAACTGTTTTTT. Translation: CASSSPTALNEKLFF.

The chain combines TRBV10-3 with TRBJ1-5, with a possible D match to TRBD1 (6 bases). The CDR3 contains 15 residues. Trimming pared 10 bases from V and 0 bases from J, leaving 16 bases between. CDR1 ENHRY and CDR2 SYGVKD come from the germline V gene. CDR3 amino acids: CATSTWTDSNQPQHF. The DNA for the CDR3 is TGTGCCACCTCTACTTGGACAGATAGCAATCAGCCCCAGCATTTT.

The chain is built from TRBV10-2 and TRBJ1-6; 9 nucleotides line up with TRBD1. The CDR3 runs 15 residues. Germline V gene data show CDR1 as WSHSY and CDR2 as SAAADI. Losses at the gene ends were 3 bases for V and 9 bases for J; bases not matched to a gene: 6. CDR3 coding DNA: TGCGCCAGCAGTGATTCAACAGGGGGCTCTTCACCCCTCCACTTT. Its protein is CASSDSTGGSSPLHF.

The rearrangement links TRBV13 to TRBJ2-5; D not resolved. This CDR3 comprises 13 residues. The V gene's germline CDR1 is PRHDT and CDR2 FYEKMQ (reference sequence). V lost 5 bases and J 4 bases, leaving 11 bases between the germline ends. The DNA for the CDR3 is TGTGCCAGCAGCACGACGAGCAGAGAGACCCAGTACTTC. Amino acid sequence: CASSTTSRETQYF.

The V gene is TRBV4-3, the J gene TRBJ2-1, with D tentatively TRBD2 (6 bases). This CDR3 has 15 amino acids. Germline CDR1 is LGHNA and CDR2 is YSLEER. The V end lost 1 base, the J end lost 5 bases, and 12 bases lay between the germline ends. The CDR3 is CASSQVKRANNEQFF. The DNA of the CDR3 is TGCGCCAGCAGCCAAGTCAAGCGGGCGAACAATGAGCAGTTCTTC.

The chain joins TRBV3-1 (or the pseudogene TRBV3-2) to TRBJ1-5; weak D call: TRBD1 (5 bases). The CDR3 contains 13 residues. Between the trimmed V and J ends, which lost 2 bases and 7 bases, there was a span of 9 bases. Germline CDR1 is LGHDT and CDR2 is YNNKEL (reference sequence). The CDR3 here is CASSQFEGQPQHF. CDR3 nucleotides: TGTGCCAGCAGCCAATTCGAGGGGCAGCCCCAGCATTTT.

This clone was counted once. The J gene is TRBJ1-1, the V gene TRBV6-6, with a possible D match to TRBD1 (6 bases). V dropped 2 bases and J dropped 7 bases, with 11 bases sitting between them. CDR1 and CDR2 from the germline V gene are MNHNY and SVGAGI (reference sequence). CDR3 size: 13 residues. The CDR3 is CASSYLDSYEAFF. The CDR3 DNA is TGTGCCAGCAGTTACCTGGACAGTTATGAAGCTTTCTTT.

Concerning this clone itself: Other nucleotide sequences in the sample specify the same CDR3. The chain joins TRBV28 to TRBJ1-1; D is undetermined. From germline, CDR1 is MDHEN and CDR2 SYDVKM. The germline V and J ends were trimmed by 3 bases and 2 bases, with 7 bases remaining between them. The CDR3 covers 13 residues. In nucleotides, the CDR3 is TGTGCCAGCAGTTTGGTTGTTAACACTGAAGCTTTCTTT. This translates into CASSLVVNTEAFF. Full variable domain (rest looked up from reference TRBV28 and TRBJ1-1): DVKVTQSSRYLVKRTGEKVFLECVQDMDHENMFWYRQDPGLGLRLIYFSYDVKMKEKGDIPEGYSVSREKKERFSLILESASTNQTSMYLCASSLVVNTEAFFGQGTRLTVV.

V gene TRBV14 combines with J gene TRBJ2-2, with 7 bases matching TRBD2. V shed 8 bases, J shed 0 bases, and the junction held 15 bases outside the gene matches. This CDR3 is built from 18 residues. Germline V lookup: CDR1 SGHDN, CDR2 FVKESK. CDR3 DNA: TGTGCCAGCCGGTACAGCGGGACCCCGTTCGCGAACACCGGGGAGCTGTTTTTT. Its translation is CASRYSGTPFANTGELFF.

The DNA for the CDR3 is TGTGCCAGCAGCCCGACAGGGGTCACATCCGGGGAAAAACTGTTTTTT. Translation: CASSPTGVTSGEKLFF. The gene calls are TRBV28 and TRBJ1-4; 8 bases fit TRBD1. This CDR3 region has 16 residues. Germline V gene lookup returns CDR1 MDHEN and CDR2 SYDVKM. Losses at the gene ends were 6 bases for V and 8 bases for J; bases not matched to a gene: 14.

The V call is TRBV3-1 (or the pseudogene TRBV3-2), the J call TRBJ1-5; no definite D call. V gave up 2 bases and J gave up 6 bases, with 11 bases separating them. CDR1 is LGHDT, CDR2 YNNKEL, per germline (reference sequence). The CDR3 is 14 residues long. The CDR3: CASSQWRSSQPQHF. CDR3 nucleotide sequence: TGTGCCAGCAGCCAATGGAGAAGCTCTCAGCCCCAGCATTTT.

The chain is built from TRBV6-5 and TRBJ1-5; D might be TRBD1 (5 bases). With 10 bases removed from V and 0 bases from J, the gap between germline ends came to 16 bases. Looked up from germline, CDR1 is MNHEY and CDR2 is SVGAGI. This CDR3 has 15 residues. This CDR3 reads CATLSGPFSNQPQHF. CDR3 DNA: TGTGCCACCTTATCGGGACCCTTTAGCAATCAGCCCCAGCATTTT.

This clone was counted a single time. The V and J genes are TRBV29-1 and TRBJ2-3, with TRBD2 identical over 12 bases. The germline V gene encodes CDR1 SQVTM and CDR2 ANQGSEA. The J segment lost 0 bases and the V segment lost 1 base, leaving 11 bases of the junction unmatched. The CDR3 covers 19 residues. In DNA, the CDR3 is TGCAGCGTTGAAGGGACTAGCGGGAAGATTACGTCAAGCACAGATACGCAGTATTTT. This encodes CSVEGTSGKITSSTDTQYF.

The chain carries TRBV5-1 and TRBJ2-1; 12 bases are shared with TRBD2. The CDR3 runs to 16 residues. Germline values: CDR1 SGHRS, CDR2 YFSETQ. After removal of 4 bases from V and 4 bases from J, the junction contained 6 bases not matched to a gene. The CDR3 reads CASSPATSGSYNEQFF. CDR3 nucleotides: TGCGCCAGCAGCCCGGCGACTAGCGGGAGTTACAATGAGCAGTTCTTC.

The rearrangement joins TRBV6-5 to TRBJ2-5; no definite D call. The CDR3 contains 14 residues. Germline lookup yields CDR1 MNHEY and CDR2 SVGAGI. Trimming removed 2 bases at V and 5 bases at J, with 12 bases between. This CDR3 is CASSYGQDGETQYF. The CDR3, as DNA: TGTGCCAGCAGTTACGGTCAGGACGGGGAGACCCAGTACTTC.

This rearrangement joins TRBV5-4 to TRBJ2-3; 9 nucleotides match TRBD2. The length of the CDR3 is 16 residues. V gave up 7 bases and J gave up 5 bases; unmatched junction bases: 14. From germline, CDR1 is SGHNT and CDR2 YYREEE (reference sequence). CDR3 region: CASGNRGLALGDTQYF. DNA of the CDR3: TGTGCCAGCGGCAACCGTGGACTAGCGTTGGGAGATACGCAGTATTTT.

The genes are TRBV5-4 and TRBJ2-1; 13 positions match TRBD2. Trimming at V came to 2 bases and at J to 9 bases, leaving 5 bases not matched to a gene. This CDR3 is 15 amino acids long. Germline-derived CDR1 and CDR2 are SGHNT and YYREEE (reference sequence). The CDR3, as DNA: TGTGCCAGCAGCTTCGGACTAGCGGGAGATTCTGAGCAGTTCTTC. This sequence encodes CASSFGLAGDSEQFF.

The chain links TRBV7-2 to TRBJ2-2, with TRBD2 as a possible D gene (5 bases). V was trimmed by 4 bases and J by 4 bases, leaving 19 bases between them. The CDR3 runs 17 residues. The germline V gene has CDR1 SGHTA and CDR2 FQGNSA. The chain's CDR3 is CASSSPLVGGGTGELFF. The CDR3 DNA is TGTGCCAGCAGCTCCCCCCTCGTCGGAGGCGGCACCGGGGAGCTGTTTTTT.

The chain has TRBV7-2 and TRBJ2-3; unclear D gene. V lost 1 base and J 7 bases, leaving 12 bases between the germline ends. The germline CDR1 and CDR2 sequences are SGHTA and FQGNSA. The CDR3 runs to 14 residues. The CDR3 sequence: CASSLDFFGNTQYF. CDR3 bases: TGTGCCAGCAGCTTAGACTTCTTCGGAAATACGCAGTATTTT.

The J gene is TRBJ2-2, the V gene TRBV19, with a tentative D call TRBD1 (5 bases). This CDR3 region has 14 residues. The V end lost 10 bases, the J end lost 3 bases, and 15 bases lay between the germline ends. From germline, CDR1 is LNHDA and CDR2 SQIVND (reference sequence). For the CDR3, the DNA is TGTGCCACTAAGTGGGCAGGGCACACCGGGGAGCTGTTTTTT. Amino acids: CATKWAGHTGELFF.

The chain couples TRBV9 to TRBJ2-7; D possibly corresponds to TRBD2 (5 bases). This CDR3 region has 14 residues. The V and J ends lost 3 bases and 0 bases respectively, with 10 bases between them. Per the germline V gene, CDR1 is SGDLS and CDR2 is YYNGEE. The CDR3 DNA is TGTGCCAGCAGCGAAGAGGGTCCCTCCTACGAGCAGTACTTC. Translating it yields CASSEEGPSYEQYF.

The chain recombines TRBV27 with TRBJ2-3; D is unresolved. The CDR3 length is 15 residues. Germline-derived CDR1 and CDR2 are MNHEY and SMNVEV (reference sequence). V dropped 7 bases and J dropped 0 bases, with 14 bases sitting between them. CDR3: CASNLGTSSTDTQYF. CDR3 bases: TGTGCCAGCAACCTGGGCACCTCTAGCACAGATACGCAGTATTTT.

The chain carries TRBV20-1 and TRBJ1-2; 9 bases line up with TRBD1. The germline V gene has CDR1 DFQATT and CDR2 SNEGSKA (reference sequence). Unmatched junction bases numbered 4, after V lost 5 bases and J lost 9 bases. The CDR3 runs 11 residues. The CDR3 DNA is TGCAGTGCTGGGGACAGGGCCCGCTACACCTTC. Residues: CSAGDRARYTF.

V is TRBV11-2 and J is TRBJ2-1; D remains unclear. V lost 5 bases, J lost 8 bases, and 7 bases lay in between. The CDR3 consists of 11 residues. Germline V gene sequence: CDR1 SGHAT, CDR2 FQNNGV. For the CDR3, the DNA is TGTGCCAGCAGCCCATCCCATGAGCAGTTCTTC. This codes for CASSPSHEQFF.

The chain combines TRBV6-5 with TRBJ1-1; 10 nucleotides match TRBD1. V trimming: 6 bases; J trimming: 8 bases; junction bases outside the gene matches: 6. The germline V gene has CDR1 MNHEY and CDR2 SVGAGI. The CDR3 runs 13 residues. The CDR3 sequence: CASRDRTGGEAFF. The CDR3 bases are TGTGCCAGCAGGGACAGGACAGGGGGAGAAGCTTTCTTT.

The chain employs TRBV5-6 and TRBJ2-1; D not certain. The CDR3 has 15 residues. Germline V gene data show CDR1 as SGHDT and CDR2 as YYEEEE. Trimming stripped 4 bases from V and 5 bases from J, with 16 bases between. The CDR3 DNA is TGTGCCAGCAGCGTGGAGTTGGGGATCAACAATGAGCAGTTCTTC. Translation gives CASSVELGINNEQFF.